The present T cell receptor (beta chain) was sequenced within a study of blood T cell repertoires in COVID-19. Study context: Specimens from acute and convalescent COVID-19 originated in the United States, Italy and Spain.

Per the germline V gene, CDR1 is LGHDT and CDR2 is YNNKEL (reference sequence). Trimming cost V 1 base and J 1 base, with 4 bases left between them. This CDR3 comprises 13 residues. As originally analysed: Amplification from reference gene primers served as the basis for estimated nucleated cell counts. Sequencing used immunoSEQ multiplex PCR; TCRdb keeps in-frame clones, though not all of them. For V, J and clone size, that table is used; D and trimming come from the DNA. Seen here are tens of thousands of clones, 88% observed once, and the top ten hold under 55%. The chain employs TRBV3-1 (or the pseudogene TRBV3-2) and TRBJ1-1; no clear D. The sequence was collected from a human donor in a cohort sampled during active COVID-19. The sequenced sample was peripheral blood. CDR3 coding DNA: TGTGCCAGCAGCCAAGCGGGGAACACTGAAGCTTTCTTT. As protein: CASSQAGNTEAFF.